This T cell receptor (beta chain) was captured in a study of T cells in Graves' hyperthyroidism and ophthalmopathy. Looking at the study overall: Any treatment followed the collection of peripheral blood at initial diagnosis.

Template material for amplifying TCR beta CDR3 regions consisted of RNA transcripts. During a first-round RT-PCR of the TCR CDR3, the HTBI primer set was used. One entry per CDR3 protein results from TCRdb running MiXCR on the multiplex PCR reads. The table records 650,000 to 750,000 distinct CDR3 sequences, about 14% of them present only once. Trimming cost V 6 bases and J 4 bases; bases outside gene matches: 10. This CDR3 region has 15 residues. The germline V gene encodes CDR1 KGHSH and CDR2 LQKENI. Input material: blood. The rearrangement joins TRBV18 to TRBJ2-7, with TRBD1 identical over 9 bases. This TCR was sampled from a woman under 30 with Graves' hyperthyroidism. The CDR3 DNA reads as TGTGCCAGCTCGTACGACCGGGACAGGGTATACGAGCAGTACTTC. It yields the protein CASSYDRDRVYEQYF.